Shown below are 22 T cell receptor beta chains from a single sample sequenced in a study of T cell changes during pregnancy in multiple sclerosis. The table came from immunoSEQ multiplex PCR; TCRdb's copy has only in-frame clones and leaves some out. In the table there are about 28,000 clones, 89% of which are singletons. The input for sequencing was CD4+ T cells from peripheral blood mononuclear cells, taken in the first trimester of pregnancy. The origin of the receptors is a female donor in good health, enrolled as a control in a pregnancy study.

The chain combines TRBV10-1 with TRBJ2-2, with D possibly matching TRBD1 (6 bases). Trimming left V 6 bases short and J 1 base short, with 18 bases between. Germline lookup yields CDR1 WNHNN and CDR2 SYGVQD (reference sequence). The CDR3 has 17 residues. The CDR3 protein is CASRSSEGGENTGELFF. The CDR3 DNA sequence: TGCGCCAGCAGGAGCAGTGAAGGGGGTGAGAACACCGGGGAGCTGTTTTTT.

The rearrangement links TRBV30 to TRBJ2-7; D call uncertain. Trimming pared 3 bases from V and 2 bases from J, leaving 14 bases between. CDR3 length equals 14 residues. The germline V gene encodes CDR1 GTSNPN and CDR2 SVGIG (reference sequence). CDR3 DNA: TGTGCCTGGAGCCCCTGGCAGGTCCCCTACGAGCAGTACTTC. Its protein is CAWSPWQVPYEQYF.

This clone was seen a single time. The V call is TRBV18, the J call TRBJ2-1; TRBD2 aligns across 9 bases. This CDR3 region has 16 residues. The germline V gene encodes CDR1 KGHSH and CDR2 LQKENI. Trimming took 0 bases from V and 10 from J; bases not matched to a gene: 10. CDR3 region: CASSPPSGLAPVEQFF. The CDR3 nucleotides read TGTGCCAGCTCACCACCCTCGGGACTAGCCCCGGTCGAGCAGTTCTTC. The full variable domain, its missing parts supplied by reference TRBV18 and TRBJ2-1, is NAGVMQNPRHLVRRRGQEARLRCSPMKGHSHVYWYRQLPEEGLKFMVYLQKENIIDESGMPKERFSAEFPKEGPSILRIQQVVRGDSAAYFCASSPPSGLAPVEQFFGPGTRLTVL.

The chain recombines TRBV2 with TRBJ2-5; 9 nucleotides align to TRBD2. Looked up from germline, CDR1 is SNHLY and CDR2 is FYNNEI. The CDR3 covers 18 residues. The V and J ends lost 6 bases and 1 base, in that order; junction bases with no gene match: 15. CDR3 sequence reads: CASRALGAGGAIQETQYF. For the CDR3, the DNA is TGTGCCAGCAGGGCCCTAGGGGCGGGGGGGGCTATCCAAGAGACCCAGTACTTC.

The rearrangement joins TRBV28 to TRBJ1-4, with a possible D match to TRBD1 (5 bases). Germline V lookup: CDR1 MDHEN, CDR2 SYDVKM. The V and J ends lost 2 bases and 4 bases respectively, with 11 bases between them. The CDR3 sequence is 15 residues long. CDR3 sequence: CASSLVDSYNEKLFF. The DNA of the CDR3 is TGTGCCAGCAGTTTAGTCGACAGTTATAATGAAAAACTGTTTTTT.

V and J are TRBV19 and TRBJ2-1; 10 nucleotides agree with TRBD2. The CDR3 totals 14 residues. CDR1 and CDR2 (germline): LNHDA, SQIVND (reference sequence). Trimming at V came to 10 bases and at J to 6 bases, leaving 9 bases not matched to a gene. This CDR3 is CANQLAGLANEQFF. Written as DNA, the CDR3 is TGTGCCAATCAACTAGCGGGGCTAGCCAATGAGCAGTTCTTC.

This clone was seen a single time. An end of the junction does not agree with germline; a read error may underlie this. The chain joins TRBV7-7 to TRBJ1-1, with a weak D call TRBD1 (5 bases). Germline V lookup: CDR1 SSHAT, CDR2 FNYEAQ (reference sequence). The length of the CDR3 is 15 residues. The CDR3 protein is CASSYPRAGLTEAFF. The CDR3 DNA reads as TGTGCTAGCAGCTACCCCCGCGCGGGGCTCACTGAAGCTTTCTTT.

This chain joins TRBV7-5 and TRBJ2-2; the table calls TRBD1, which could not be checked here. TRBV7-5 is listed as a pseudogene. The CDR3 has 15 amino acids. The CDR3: CVRSSSGGGTGELFF. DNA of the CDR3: TGTGTCAGAAGCTCGTCAGGGGGTGGCACCGGGGAGCTGTTTTTT.

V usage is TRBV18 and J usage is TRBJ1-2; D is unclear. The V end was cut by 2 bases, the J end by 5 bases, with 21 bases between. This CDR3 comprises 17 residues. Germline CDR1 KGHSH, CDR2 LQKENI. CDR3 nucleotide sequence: TGTGCCAGCTCACCAGGATTCCCGGGGAAAGATCGTTATGGCTACACCTTC. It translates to CASSPGFPGKDRYGYTF.

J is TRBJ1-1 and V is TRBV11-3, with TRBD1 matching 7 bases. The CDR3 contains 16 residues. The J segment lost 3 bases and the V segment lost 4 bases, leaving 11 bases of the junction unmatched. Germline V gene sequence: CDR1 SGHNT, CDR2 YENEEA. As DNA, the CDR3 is TGTGCCAGCAGCTCGGAGATACAGGGGTTGGACACTGAAGCTTTCTTT. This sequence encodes CASSSEIQGLDTEAFF. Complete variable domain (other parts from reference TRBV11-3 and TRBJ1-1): EAGVVQSPRYKIIEKKQPVAFWCNPISGHNTLYWYLQNLGQGPELLIRYENEEAVDDSQLPKDRFSAERLKGVDSTLKIQPAELGDSAVYLCASSSEIQGLDTEAFFGQGTRLTVV.

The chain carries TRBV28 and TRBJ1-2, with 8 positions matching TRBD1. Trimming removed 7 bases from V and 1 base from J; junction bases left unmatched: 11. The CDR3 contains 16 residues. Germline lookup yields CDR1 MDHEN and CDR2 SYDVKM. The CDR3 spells CASMRDRLGNNYGYTF. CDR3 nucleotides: TGTGCCAGCATGAGGGACAGGCTTGGAAATAACTATGGCTACACCTTC.

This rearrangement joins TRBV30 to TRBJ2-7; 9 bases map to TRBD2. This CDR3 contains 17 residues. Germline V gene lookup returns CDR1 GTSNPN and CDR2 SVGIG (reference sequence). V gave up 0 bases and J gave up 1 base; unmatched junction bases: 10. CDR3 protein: CAWSVRGRGGRSYEQYF. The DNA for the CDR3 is TGTGCCTGGAGTGTAAGGGGGCGGGGGGGGCGGTCCTACGAGCAGTACTTC.

The CDR3 DNA reads as TGTGCCAGCAGCTCCGGACTAGCGGGAGGTGGAGGGTACAATGAGCAGTTCTTC. Amino acid sequence: CASSSGLAGGGGYNEQFF. The chain links TRBV11-1 to TRBJ2-1, with TRBD2 identical over 14 bases. The CDR3 consists of 18 residues. Per the germline V gene, CDR1 is SGHAT and CDR2 is FQDESV (reference sequence). The trim removed 4 bases at V and 4 bases at J, leaving 9 bases unmatched.

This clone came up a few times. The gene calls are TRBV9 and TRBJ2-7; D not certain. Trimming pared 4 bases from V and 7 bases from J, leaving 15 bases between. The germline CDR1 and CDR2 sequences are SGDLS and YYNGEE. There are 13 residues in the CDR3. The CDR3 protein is CASSPQLVTEQYF. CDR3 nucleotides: TGTGCCAGCAGCCCCCAACTCGTGACAGAGCAGTACTTC.

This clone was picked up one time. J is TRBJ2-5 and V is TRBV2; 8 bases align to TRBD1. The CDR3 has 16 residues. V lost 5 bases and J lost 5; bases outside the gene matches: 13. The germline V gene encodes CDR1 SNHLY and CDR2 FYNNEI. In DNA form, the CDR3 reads TGTGCCAGCAGTCCCCCGACAGGGGAGATTAGGGAGACCCAGTACTTC. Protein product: CASSPPTGEIRETQYF. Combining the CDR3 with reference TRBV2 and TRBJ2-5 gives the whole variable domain EPEVTQTPSHQVTQMGQEVILRCVPISNHLYFYWYRQILGQKVEFLVSFYNNEISEKSEIFDDQFSVERPDGSNFTLKIRSTKLEDSAMYFCASSPPTGEIRETQYFGPGTRLLVL.

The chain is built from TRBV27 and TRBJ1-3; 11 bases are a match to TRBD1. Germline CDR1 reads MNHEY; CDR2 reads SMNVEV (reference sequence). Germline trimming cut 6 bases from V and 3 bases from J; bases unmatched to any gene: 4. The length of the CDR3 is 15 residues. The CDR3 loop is CASRGTGGFGNTIYF. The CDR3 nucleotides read TGTGCCAGCAGGGGGACAGGGGGATTTGGAAACACCATATATTTT.

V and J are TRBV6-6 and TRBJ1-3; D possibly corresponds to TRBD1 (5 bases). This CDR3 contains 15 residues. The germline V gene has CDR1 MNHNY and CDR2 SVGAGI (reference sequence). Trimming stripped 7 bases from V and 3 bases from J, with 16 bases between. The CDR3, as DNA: TGTGCCAGCACCCCTAAGCCAGGGAATGGAAACACCATATATTTT. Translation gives CASTPKPGNGNTIYF.

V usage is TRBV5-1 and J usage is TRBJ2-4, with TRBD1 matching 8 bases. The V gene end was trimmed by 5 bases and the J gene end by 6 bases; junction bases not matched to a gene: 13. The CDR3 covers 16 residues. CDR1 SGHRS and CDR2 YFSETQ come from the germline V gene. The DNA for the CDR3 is TGCGCCAGCAGATCCAATTCCGGGACAGGACTAAACATTCAGTACTTC. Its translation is CASRSNSGTGLNIQYF.

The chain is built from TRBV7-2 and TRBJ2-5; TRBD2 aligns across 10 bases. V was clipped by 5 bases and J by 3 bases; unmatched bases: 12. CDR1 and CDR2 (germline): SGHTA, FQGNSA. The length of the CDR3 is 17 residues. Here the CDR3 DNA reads TGTGCCAGCAGCCCCAGTCCCGAAAGCGGGAGGGAAGAGACCCAGTACTTC. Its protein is CASSPSPESGREETQYF.

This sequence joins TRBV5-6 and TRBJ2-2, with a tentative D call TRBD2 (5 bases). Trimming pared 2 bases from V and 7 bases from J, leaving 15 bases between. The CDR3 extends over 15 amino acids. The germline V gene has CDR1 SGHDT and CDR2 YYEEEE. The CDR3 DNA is TGTGCCAGCAGCTTTTATGGGAGAAAGGGCGGGGAGCTGTTTTTT. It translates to CASSFYGRKGGELFF. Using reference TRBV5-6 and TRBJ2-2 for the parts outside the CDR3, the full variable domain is DAGVTQSPTHLIKTRGQQVTLRCSPKSGHDTVSWYQQALGQGPQFIFQYYEEEERQRGNFPDRFSGHQFPNYSSELNVNALLLGDSALYLCASSFYGRKGGELFFGEGSRLTVL.

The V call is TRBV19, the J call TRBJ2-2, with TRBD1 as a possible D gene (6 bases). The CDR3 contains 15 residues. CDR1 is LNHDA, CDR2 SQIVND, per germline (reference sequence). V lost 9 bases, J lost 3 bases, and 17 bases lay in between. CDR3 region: CASKTGRWDTGELFF. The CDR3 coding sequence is TGTGCCAGCAAAACAGGGCGGTGGGACACCGGGGAGCTGTTTTTT. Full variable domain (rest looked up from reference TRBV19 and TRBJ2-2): DGGITQSPKYLFRKEGQNVTLSCEQNLNHDAMYWYRQDPGQGLRLIYYSQIVNDFQKGDIAEGYSVSREKKESFPLTVTSAQKNPTAFYLCASKTGRWDTGELFFGEGSRLTVL.

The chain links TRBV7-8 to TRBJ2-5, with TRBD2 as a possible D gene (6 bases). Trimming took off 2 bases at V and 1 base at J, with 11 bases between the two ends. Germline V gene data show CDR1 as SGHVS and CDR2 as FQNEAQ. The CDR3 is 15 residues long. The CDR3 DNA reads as TGTGCCAGCAGCTTATACGGGGGAGTCCAAGAGACCCAGTACTTC. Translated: CASSLYGGVQETQYF.